Below, 14 T cell receptor beta chains from the same sample are listed, as sequenced in a study of blood T cell repertoires in COVID-19. Assay used: immunoSEQ multiplex PCR; TCRdb lists only in-frame clones, some missing. The sample includes some 250,000 clones, approximately 85% of them seen just once. Sequenced material: PBMCs or T cells enriched from blood (not recorded which). These TCRs come from a woman in her forties or fifties who had recovered from COVID-19.

The V call is TRBV9, the J call TRBJ1-2; D call uncertain. This CDR3 region has 16 residues. Trimming pared 0 bases from V and 0 bases from J, leaving 12 bases between. Germline values: CDR1 SGDLS, CDR2 YYNGEE. The CDR3 nucleotides are TGTGCCAGCAGCGTAGTTCCCCTAACCTCTAACTATGGCTACACCTTC. As protein: CASSVVPLTSNYGYTF.

V is TRBV21-1 and J is TRBJ2-7; the table assigns TRBD2, which was not confirmed against the DNA. TRBV21-1 is a known pseudogene. The CDR3 length is 17 residues. In DNA form, the CDR3 reads TGTGCCAGCAGCACTCCAGGACTAGCGGGAGGGCCTTACGAGCAGTACTTC. Its translation: CASSTPGLAGGPYEQYF.

The V call is TRBV5-6, the J call TRBJ2-2, with 7 nucleotides matching TRBD1. The CDR3 spans 18 residues. V lost 4 bases and J lost 0; bases outside the gene matches: 12. From germline, CDR1 is SGHDT and CDR2 YYEEEE. CDR3 DNA sequence: TGTGCCAGCAGCCAACTTACAGGGGACATCGCGAACACCGGGGAGCTGTTTTTT. Its protein product is CASSQLTGDIANTGELFF.

The rearrangement links TRBV7-9 to TRBJ1-4; D may be TRBD1 (5 bases). The CDR3 sequence is 14 residues long. CDR1 is SEHNR, CDR2 FQNEAQ, per germline (reference sequence). The V end lost 1 base, the J end lost 8 bases, and 11 bases lay between the germline ends. CDR3 in amino acids: CASSLGGAQEKLFF. The CDR3 coding sequence is TGTGCCAGCAGCTTAGGCGGGGCACAGGAAAAACTGTTTTTT. Drawing the rest from reference TRBV7-9 and TRBJ1-4, the complete variable domain is DTGVSQNPRHKITKRGQNVTFRCDPISEHNRLYWYRQTLGQGPEFLTYFQNEAQLEKSRLLSDRFSAERPKGSFSTLEIQRTEQGDSAMYLCASSLGGAQEKLFFGSGTQLSVL.

The rearrangement joins TRBV13 to TRBJ2-3, with 10 bases identical to TRBD2. J gave up 1 base and V 4 bases, and 11 bases lay outside the gene matches. The CDR3 loop spans 18 amino acids. From germline, CDR1 is PRHDT and CDR2 FYEKMQ (reference sequence). DNA for the CDR3: TGTGCCAGCAGCTCCGAGGCTAGCGGGAGTTTAGGCACAGATACGCAGTATTTT. This sequence encodes CASSSEASGSLGTDTQYF.

The rearrangement links TRBV28 to TRBJ2-7; maybe TRBD1 (6 bases). This CDR3 contains 14 residues. The V gene's germline CDR1 is MDHEN and CDR2 SYDVKM. V was pared by 7 bases and J by 0 bases, with 13 bases between. The CDR3 nucleotides are TGTGCCAGCACCGCCCAACAGGGCTCCTACGAGCAGTACTTC. Amino acid sequence: CASTAQQGSYEQYF.

The chain joins TRBV5-8 to TRBJ2-4; D might be TRBD1 (7 bases). CDR3 length equals 14 residues. Trimming took 1 base from V and 4 from J, leaving 9 bases between them. The germline gives CDR1 SGHTS, CDR2 YDEGEE. Here the CDR3 reads CASSLSGGKNIQYF. The CDR3 nucleotides read TGTGCCAGCAGCTTGTCAGGGGGGAAAAACATTCAGTACTTC.

The chain uses TRBV7-2 and TRBJ1-2; no firm D call. Trimming removed 1 base at V and 3 bases at J, with 12 bases between. In germline, CDR1 is SGHTA, CDR2 FQGNSA. The CDR3 runs to 15 residues. CDR3 sequence reads: CASSLGAQQYYGYTF. The CDR3, as DNA: TGTGCCAGCAGCTTAGGGGCTCAACAGTACTATGGCTACACCTTC.

The rearrangement links TRBV28 to TRBJ2-7; 9 positions agree with TRBD1. With 7 bases clipped from V and 5 bases from J, the junction kept 21 bases outside the gene matches. Germline V gene data show CDR1 as MDHEN and CDR2 as SYDVKM. The CDR3 runs to 18 residues. This CDR3 reads CASNHYPLPGQGYNEQYF. For the CDR3, the DNA is TGTGCCAGCAACCACTACCCCTTACCGGGACAGGGCTACAACGAGCAGTACTTC.

The V gene is TRBV28, the J gene TRBJ2-3; 10 bases line up with TRBD2. The germline V gene has CDR1 MDHEN and CDR2 SYDVKM. Trimming took 8 bases from V and 5 from J; bases not matched to a gene: 10. The CDR3 is 15 residues long. Written as DNA, the CDR3 is TGTGCCAGCGCCGGACTAGCGGCCCTGCAAGATACGCAGTATTTT. It yields the protein CASAGLAALQDTQYF. Together with reference TRBV28 and TRBJ2-3, the CDR3 gives the full variable domain: DVKVTQSSRYLVKRTGEKVFLECVQDMDHENMFWYRQDPGLGLRLIYFSYDVKMKEKGDIPEGYSVSREKKERFSLILESASTNQTSMYLCASAGLAALQDTQYFGPGTRLTVL.

This clone was detected once. The V gene is TRBV18, the J gene TRBJ2-2, with TRBD1 matching 10 bases. Germline trimming cut 4 bases from V and 5 bases from J; bases unmatched to any gene: 7. Germline V lookup: CDR1 KGHSH, CDR2 LQKENI. This CDR3 comprises 16 residues. The CDR3 nucleotides read TGTGCCAGCTCACTTTCCGGGACAGGGGCGACCGGGGAGCTGTTTTTT. Its protein product is CASSLSGTGATGELFF.

V is TRBV5-1 and J is TRBJ2-3; 9 nucleotides line up with TRBD1. Germline CDR1 reads SGHRS; CDR2 reads YFSETQ. The trim removed 0 bases at V and 0 bases at J, leaving 2 bases unmatched. The CDR3 totals 16 residues. The CDR3 sequence: CASSLETGGSTDTQYF. Here the CDR3 DNA reads TGCGCCAGCAGCTTGGAGACAGGGGGTAGCACAGATACGCAGTATTTT.

On this clone itself: The junction does not match germline at one end; this may be a read error. This CDR3 reads CASSPGTSKDTQYF. The CDR3 DNA reads as TGCGCCAGCAGCCCCGGGACTAGCAAAGATACGCAGTATTTT. The V gene is TRBV5-1, the J gene TRBJ2-3; 9 bases are shared with TRBD2. This CDR3 comprises 14 residues. Looked up from germline, CDR1 is SGHRS and CDR2 is YFSETQ.

This chain joins TRBV28 and TRBJ2-1; 8 bases line up with TRBD2. This CDR3 region has 15 residues. Germline CDR1 MDHEN, CDR2 SYDVKM. Trimming took 7 bases from V and 3 from J; bases not matched to a gene: 8. Here the CDR3 reads CASTPGAGVYNEQFF. DNA for the CDR3: TGTGCCAGCACCCCGGGAGCGGGAGTCTACAATGAGCAGTTCTTC.